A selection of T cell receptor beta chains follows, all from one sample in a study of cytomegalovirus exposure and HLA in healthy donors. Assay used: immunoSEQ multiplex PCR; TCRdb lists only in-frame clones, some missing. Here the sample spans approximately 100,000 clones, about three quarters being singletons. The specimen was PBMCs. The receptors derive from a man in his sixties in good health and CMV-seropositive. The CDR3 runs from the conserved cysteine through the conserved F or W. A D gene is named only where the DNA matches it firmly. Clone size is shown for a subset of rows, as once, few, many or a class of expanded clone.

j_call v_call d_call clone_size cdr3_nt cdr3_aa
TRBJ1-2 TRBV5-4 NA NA TGTGCCAGCAGTCGGCTAGGGCAGGGAACGACAATGGCCTATGGCTACACCTTC CASSRLGQGTTMAYGYTF
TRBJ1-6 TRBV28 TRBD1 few TGTGCCAGCAGACCAGGGGGGCGAAATTCACCCCTCCACTTT CASRPGGRNSPLHF
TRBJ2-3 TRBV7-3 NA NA TGTGCCAGCAGCTTACCCGGGACTTTTGATACGCAGTATTTT CASSLPGTFDTQYF
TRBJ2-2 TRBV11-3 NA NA TGTGCCAGCAGCTTAACGGTGGACACCGGGGAGCTGTTTTTT CASSLTVDTGELFF
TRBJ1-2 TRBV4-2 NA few TGTGCCAGCAGCCAAGATCTAGGGCAGGGGCAGGGTGGCTACACCTTC CASSQDLGQGQGGYTF
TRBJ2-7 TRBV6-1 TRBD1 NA TGTGCCAGCAGTGATCCACAGGGGGTAGTGTACGAGCAGTACTTC CASSDPQGVVYEQYF
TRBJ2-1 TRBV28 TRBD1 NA TGTGCCAGCAGTTCAGGACAGGGCCTAAGTTTCTTC CASSSGQGLSFF
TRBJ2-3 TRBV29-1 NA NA TGCAGCGTTGAATGGGCAGCGGGCACGCAGTATTTT CSVEWAAGTQYF
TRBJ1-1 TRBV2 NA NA TGTGCCAGCACTCGACACGCTGAAGCTTTCTTT CASTRHAEAFF
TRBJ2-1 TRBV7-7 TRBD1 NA TGTGCTAGCAGTCTAGCAGGGGGTCCCTACAATGAGCAGTTCTTC CASSLAGGPYNEQFF
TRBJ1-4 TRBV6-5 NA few TGTGCCAGCAGTAACACAATAAACGGGGAAAAACTGTTTTTT CASSNTINGEKLFF
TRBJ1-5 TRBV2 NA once TGTGCCAGCAGTGATCTCCGTTCGGAGCCCCAGCATTTT CASSDLRSEPQHF
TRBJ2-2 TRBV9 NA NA TGTGCCAGCAGCGTAGGCCCGTCCGGGGACGGGGAGCTGTTTTTT CASSVGPSGDGELFF
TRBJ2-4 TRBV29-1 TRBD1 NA TGCAGCGTTGCAGGGGGCATTCAGTACTTC CSVAGGIQYF
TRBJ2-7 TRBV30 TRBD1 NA TGTGCCTGGAGCTCAAAGGGACAGGGATTCTACGAGCAGTACTTC CAWSSKGQGFYEQYF
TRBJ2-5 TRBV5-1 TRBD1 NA TGCGCCAGCAGCCCGGACAGGGTTGAGACCCAGTACTTC CASSPDRVETQYF
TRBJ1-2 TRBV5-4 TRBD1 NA TGTGCCAGCAGCCTGGGACAGGGGGACCATGGCTACACCTTC CASSLGQGDHGYTF
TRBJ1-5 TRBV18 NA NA TGTGCCAGCTCACCAGACTATAGCAATCAGCCCCAGCATTTT CASSPDYSNQPQHF
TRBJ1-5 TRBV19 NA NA TGTGCCAGTAGTATGGGGGGGCCGATTCAGCCCCAGCATTTT CASSMGGPIQPQHF
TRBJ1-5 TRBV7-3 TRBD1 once TGTGCCAGCAGCTCGACAGGGCCCTGGATTCCCAATCAGCCCCAGCATTTT CASSSTGPWIPNQPQHF
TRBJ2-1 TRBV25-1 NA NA TGTGCCAGCAGTGAAAGTTGGAGGGGGCGAGTCAATGAGCAGTTCTTC CASSESWRGRVNEQFF
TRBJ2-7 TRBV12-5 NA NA TGTGCTAGTGGTTTGGGACAGCGCTACGAGCAGTACTTC CASGLGQRYEQYF
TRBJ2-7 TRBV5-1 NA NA TGCGCCAGCAGCCGGGACACCTCCTACGAGCAGTACTTC CASSRDTSYEQYF